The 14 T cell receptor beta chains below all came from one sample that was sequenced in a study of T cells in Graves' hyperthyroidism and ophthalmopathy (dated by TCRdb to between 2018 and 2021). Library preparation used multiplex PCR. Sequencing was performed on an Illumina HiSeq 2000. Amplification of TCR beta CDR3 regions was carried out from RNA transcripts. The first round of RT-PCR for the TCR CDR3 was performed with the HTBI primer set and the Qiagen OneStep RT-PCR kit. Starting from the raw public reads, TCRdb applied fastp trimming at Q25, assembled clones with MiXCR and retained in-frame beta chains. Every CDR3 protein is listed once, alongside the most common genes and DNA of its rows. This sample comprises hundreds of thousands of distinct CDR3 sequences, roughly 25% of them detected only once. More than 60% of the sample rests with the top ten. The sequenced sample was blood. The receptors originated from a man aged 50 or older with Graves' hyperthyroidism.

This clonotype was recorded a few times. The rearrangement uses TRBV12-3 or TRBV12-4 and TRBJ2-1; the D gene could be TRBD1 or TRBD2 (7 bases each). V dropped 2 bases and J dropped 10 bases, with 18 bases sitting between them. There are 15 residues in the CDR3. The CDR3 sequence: CASSLSRGGGEEQFF. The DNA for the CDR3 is TGTGCCAGCAGTTTATCCAGGGGGGGTGGGGAAGAGCAGTTCTTC.

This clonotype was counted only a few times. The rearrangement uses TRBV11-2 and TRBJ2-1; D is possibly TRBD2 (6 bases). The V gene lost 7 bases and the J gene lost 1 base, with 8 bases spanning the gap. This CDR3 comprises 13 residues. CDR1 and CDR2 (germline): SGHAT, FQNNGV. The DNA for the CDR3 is TGTGCCAGCACTCGGGGGTCCTACAATGAGCAGTTCTTC. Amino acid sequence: CASTRGSYNEQFF.

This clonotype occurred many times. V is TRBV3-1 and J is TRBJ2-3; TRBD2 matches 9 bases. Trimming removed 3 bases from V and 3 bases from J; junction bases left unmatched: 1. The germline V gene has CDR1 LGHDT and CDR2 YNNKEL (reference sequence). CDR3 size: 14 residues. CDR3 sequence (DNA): TGTGCCAGCAGCCAGCTAGCGGGAACAGATACGCAGTATTTT. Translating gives CASSQLAGTDTQYF.

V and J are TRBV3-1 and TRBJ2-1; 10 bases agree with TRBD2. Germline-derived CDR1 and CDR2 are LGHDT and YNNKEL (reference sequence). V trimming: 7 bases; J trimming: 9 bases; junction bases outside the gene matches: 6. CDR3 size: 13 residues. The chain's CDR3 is CASTKLAGSEQFF. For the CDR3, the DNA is TGTGCCAGCACCAAACTAGCGGGGTCTGAGCAGTTCTTC.

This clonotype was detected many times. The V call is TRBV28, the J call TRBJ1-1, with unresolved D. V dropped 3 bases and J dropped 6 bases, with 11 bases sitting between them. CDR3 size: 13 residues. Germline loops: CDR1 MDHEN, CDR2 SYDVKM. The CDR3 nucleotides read TGTGCCAGCAGTTTTCGGGCAGGAGCTGAAGCTTTCTTT. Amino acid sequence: CASSFRAGAEAFF.

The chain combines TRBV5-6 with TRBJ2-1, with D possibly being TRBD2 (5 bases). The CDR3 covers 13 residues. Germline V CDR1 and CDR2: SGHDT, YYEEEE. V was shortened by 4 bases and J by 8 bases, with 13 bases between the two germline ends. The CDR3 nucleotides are TGTGCCAGCAGCCGGGGTCCTGACTATGAGCAGTTCTTC. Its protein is CASSRGPDYEQFF.

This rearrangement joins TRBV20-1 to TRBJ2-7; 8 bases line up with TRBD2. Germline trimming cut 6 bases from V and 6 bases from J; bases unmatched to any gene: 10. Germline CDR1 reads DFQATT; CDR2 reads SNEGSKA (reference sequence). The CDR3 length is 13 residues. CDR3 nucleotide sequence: TGCAGTGCAACTCCGGGAGGGGGAAGCGAGCAGTACTTC. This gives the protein CSATPGGGSEQYF.

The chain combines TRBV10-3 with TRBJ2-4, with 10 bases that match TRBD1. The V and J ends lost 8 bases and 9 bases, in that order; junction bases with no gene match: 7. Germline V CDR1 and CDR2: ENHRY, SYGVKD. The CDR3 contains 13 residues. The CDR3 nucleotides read TGTGCCATCGGGGACAGGGGAAAGATCATTCAGTACTTC. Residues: CAIGDRGKIIQYF.

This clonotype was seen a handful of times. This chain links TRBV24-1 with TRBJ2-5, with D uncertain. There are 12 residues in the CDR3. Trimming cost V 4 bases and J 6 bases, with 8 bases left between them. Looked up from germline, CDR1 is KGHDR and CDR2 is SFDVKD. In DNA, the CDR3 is TGTGCCACCAGTGAAGCTGGGAAGACCCAGTACTTC. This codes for CATSEAGKTQYF.

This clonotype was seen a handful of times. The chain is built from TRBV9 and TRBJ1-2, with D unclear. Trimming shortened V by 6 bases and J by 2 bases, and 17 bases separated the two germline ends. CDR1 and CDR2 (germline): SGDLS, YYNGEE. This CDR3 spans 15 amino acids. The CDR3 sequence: CASNRSPATNYGYTF. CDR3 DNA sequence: TGTGCCAGCAATCGTAGCCCAGCGACGAACTATGGCTACACCTTC.

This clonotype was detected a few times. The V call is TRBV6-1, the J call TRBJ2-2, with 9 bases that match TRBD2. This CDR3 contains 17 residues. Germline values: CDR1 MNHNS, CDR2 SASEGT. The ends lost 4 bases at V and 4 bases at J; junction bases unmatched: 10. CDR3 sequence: CASSVKIAGVRTGELFF. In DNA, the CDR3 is TGTGCCAGCAGTGTCAAAATAGCGGGAGTGCGCACCGGGGAGCTGTTTTTT.

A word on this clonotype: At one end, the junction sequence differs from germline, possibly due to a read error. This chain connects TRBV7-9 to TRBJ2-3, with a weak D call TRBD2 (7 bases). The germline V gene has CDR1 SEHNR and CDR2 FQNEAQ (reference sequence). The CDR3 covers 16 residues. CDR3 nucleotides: TGTGCCTGCAGCCCCGGGACACAAGCTAGCGGCGATACGCAGTATTTT. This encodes CACSPGTQASGDTQYF.

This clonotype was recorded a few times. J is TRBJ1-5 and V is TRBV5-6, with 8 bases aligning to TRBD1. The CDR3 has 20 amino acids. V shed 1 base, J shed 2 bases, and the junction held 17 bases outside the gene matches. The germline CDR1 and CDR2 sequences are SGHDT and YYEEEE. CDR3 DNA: TGTGCCAGCAGCTTGACTGGATCGGGACAGGTTTTAAGAGGCAATCAGCCCCAGCATTTT. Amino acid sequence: CASSLTGSGQVLRGNQPQHF. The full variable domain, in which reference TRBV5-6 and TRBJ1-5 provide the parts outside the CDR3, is DAGVTQSPTHLIKTRGQQVTLRCSPKSGHDTVSWYQQALGQGPQFIFQYYEEEERQRGNFPDRFSGHQFPNYSSELNVNALLLGDSALYLCASSLTGSGQVLRGNQPQHFGDGTRLSIL.

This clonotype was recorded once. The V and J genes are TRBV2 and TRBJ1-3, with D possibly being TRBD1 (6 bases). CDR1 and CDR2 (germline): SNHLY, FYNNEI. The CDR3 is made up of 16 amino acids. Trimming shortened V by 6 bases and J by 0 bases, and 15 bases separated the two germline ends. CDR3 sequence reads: CASSSGGRSSGNTIYF. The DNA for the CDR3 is TGTGCCAGCAGCAGTGGGGGGCGCAGCTCTGGAAACACCATATATTTT. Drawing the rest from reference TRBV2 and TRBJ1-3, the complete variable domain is EPEVTQTPSHQVTQMGQEVILRCVPISNHLYFYWYRQILGQKVEFLVSFYNNEISEKSEIFDDQFSVERPDGSNFTLKIRSTKLEDSAMYFCASSSGGRSSGNTIYFGEGSWLTVV.